This is a list of T cell receptor beta chains from one sample in a study of blood T cell repertoires in COVID-19. Sequenced by immunoSEQ multiplex PCR; TCRdb stores in-frame clones only, minus some. Of 150,000 to 250,000 clones listed, approximately 94% were seen once; the top ten hold 0.76%. The sequenced sample consisted of peripheral blood. The receptors were sampled from a man between 25 and 39 years old with COVID-19, enrolled during active disease. Both conserved end residues are part of each CDR3. Each record gives: CDR3 DNA, CDR3 protein, D gene, J gene, V gene, clone size. A D gene is named only where the DNA matches it firmly. Some rows have no size entry. The others give once, few or many, or a class for an expanded clone.

TGTGCCAGCAGTGAAGCTTCAGGGCCCGGACAAGAGACCCAGTACTTC | CASSEASGPGQETQYF | . | TRBJ2-5 | TRBV6-1 | .
TGTGGGGGCAATGAAAAACTGTTTTTT | CGGNEKLFF | . | TRBJ1-4 | TRBV11-3 | .
TGTGCCTGGAGTGAGGGACTAGCGGGGATCTACGAGCAGTACTTC | CAWSEGLAGIYEQYF | TRBD2 | TRBJ2-7 | TRBV30 | .
TGTGCCAGCAGTACGGACAGGGATAACACTGAAGCTTTCTTT | CASSTDRDNTEAFF | TRBD1 | TRBJ1-1 | TRBV6-4 | .
TGTGCCAGCAGTTTAATTAAAGGGGGTGGCTACACCTTC | CASSLIKGGGYTF | . | TRBJ1-2 | TRBV27 | few
TGTGCCAGCCGCTCGCTACAGGGGCGGGGTCAGCCCCAGCATTTT | CASRSLQGRGQPQHF | TRBD1 | TRBJ1-5 | TRBV2 | .
TGTGCCAGCAGTGAAGTGGGGGGGCACTATGGCTACACCTTC | CASSEVGGHYGYTF | . | TRBJ1-2 | TRBV25-1 | .
TGTGCCAGCAGTTTTTTGGGTGGAGGTACCGGGGAGCTGTTTTTT | CASSFLGGGTGELFF | . | TRBJ2-2 | TRBV6-4 | .
TGTGCCAGCAGTTACGGGGCTCTGGGCACTGAAGCTTTCTTT | CASSYGALGTEAFF | . | TRBJ1-1 | TRBV6-5 | .
TGTGCCAGCAGCTTGGGGGACAGGGTACGCGGAGGCTACACCTTC | CASSLGDRVRGGYTF | TRBD1 | TRBJ1-2 | TRBV5-5 | .
TGTGCCAGTAGTACCGGACAGGGTAACTATGGCTACACCTTC | CASSTGQGNYGYTF | TRBD1 | TRBJ1-2 | TRBV19 | once
TGTGCCACCAGCAGAGATAACAGCGGACCCTACGAGCAGTACTTC | CATSRDNSGPYEQYF | . | TRBJ2-7 | TRBV15 | .
TGCGCCAGCAGCCAAGTAGGACAGTTCTATGGCTACACCTTC | CASSQVGQFYGYTF | . | TRBJ1-2 | TRBV4-1 | .
TGCGCCAGCAGCGGAGGACAGGGAACCAATATGAACACTGAAGCTTTCTTT | CASSGGQGTNMNTEAFF | TRBD1 | TRBJ1-1 | TRBV5-1 | .
TGTGCCAGCAGCTTTCGGACAGGGACTTCCGAGCAGTACTTC | CASSFRTGTSEQYF | TRBD1 | TRBJ2-7 | TRBV9 | .
TGTGCCAGCAGATCACAGGGGTCTCAGCAGTTCTTC | CASRSQGSQQFF | TRBD1 | TRBJ2-1 | TRBV12-3/TRBV12-4 | .
TGTGCCAGCAGCTCTGTCGCTAGCGGGGGGACCCGCTCCTACAATGAGCAGTTCTTC | CASSSVASGGTRSYNEQFF | TRBD2 | TRBJ2-1 | TRBV5-4 | .
TGTGCCAGCAGGCAGGGGGGTAATGAAAAACTGTTTTTT | CASRQGGNEKLFF | TRBD1 | TRBJ1-4 | TRBV12-3/TRBV12-4 | few
TGTGCCAGCAGCGTGGCGGGGGGGCTTCAAGAGACCCAGTACTTC | CASSVAGGLQETQYF | TRBD2 | TRBJ2-5 | TRBV9 | .
TGTGCCAGCAGTGAGGGGGACTGGACCGGGGAGCTGTTTTTT | CASSEGDWTGELFF | . | TRBJ2-2 | TRBV2 | .
TGTGCCAGTAGTCTGGGGGCGCGGAATGAAAAACTGTTTTTT | CASSLGARNEKLFF | . | TRBJ1-4 | TRBV19 | .
TGTGCCAGCAGGCCCGGGACAGGGCCTCTCTACGAGCAGTACTTC | CASRPGTGPLYEQYF | TRBD1 | TRBJ2-7 | TRBV2 | .
TGTGCCAGCAGCCGGGACACCGTTAACTATGGCTACACCTTC | CASSRDTVNYGYTF | . | TRBJ1-2 | TRBV28 | .
TGTGCCAGCCCTAAGCGGGGCCACTCCTACGAGCAGTACTTC | CASPKRGHSYEQYF | TRBD2 | TRBJ2-7 | TRBV2 | .
TGTGCCAGCAGCCCAGAGAACAGCCTAGATACGCAGTATTTT | CASSPENSLDTQYF | . | TRBJ2-3 | TRBV7-9 | .
TGTGCCAGTAGTAGAACAGGGGGCGCGAACACTGAAGCTTTCTTT | CASSRTGGANTEAFF | TRBD1 | TRBJ1-1 | TRBV19 | .
TGTGCCAGCAGCTTAGGGCGAGGGTCCGACTCCTATAATTCACCCCTCCACTTT | CASSLGRGSDSYNSPLHF | . | TRBJ1-6 | TRBV11-2 | once
TGCAGTGCTAGTGGTCTAAATCTCAATGAGCAGTTCTTC | CSASGLNLNEQFF | . | TRBJ2-1 | TRBV20-1 | .
TGTGCCAGCAGCTTAGCCCCTAGCTCCTATAATTCACCCCTCCACTTT | CASSLAPSSYNSPLHF | . | TRBJ1-6 | TRBV11-2 | once
TGTGCCAGCAGGCGAGACAGGGTAGAGACCCAGTACTTC | CASRRDRVETQYF | TRBD1 | TRBJ2-5 | TRBV12-3/TRBV12-4 | .
TGCAGCGTTGTGCCCAGGGGCCAGAACACTGAAGCTTTCTTT | CSVVPRGQNTEAFF | . | TRBJ1-1 | TRBV29-1 | .
TGTGCCAGCAGCTTGGCCGGGACTAGCGGTACGCAGTATTTT | CASSLAGTSGTQYF | TRBD2 | TRBJ2-3 | TRBV5-6 | .
TGTGCCAGCTCACTTCAACATAGCAATCAGCCCCAGCATTTT | CASSLQHSNQPQHF | . | TRBJ1-5 | TRBV18 | .
TGCGCCAGCAGCCACGGACAGGGCCAAACACCGAACACCGGGGAGCTGTTTTTT | CASSHGQGQTPNTGELFF | TRBD1 | TRBJ2-2 | TRBV4-1 | once
TGTGCCAGCAGCTTGGTGGGCAGGAACACTGAAGCTTTCTTT | CASSLVGRNTEAFF | . | TRBJ1-1 | TRBV5-6 | few
TGTGCCAGCAGCGTAGGGGCGGGGGGCCGTCATTCCCCTTCCTACGAGCAGTACTTC | CASSVGAGGRHSPSYEQYF | TRBD2 | TRBJ2-7 | TRBV9 | .
TGTGCCAGCAGTTTATATACAGGTCAGACCGGGGAGCTGTTTTTT | CASSLYTGQTGELFF | . | TRBJ2-2 | TRBV27 | .
TGTGCCAGCAGCCCAAGAGGGGGACAGGGTGGCGAGACCCAGTACTTC | CASSPRGGQGGETQYF | TRBD1 | TRBJ2-5 | TRBV9 | .
TGTGCCAGCAGCGTGTCCCCGGGACAGGAGAATTCACCCCTCCACTTT | CASSVSPGQENSPLHF | TRBD1 | TRBJ1-6 | TRBV9 | .
TGTGCCAGCAGTGATTTCGGGGGAGTCGGTGAAAAACTGTTTTTT | CASSDFGGVGEKLFF | . | TRBJ1-4 | TRBV6-1 | .
TGTGCCAGCAGCCCCACTCCCGGGACAGGCCTGTTCTACGAGCAGTACTTC | CASSPTPGTGLFYEQYF | TRBD1 | TRBJ2-7 | TRBV25-1 | once
TGTGCCAGCAGCTCCCCGGACAGGGGGCTGAGGGAGACCCAGTACTTC | CASSSPDRGLRETQYF | TRBD1 | TRBJ2-5 | TRBV7-9 | .
TGTGCCAGCAGCTCCCGCAGGGTCGGGGAGCTGTTTTTT | CASSSRRVGELFF | . | TRBJ2-2 | TRBV7-7 | .
TGTGCCAGCAGCCGCGGACAGCAACACACTGAAGCTTTCTTT | CASSRGQQHTEAFF | . | TRBJ1-1 | TRBV6-5 | .
TGTGCCAGCAGCTCCAGGACAGGGGGCACTGAAGCTTTCTTT | CASSSRTGGTEAFF | TRBD1 | TRBJ1-1 | TRBV7-9 | .
TGTGCCAGCAGTACCACCGGGACAGTCCACTTT | CASSTTGTVHF | TRBD1 | TRBJ1-6 | TRBV6-5 | once
TGTGCCAGCAGCTTCCATACAGGACCCTTGAACACTGAAGCTTTCTTT | CASSFHTGPLNTEAFF | . | TRBJ1-1 | TRBV7-9 | once
TGCGCCAGCAGCTTGGCCGGGGGTCAAGAGACCCAGTACTTC | CASSLAGGQETQYF | . | TRBJ2-5 | TRBV5-1 | .
TGCAGCGTTGAAGGGGGTCAAGCGGATGAAAAACTGTTTTTT | CSVEGGQADEKLFF | . | TRBJ1-4 | TRBV29-1 | .
TGTGCTAGTGGTTCTGGAGGTAGGGCCCAGCATTTT | CASGSGGRAQHF | . | TRBJ1-5 | TRBV12-5 | few
TGTGCCAGTAGTATGGGGAGGGCCAACACTGAAGCTTTCTTT | CASSMGRANTEAFF | . | TRBJ1-1 | TRBV19 | .
TGTGCCAGCAGCCACGGGGGTTCCTACGAGCAGTACTTC | CASSHGGSYEQYF | . | TRBJ2-7 | TRBV4-2 | .